The T cell receptor beta chain under discussion was sequenced for a study of CXCR3-negative and CXCR3-positive naive CD8 T cells. The study's findings and limits: CXCR3-positive naive cells had TRB CDR3s that were more hydrophobic than CXCR3-negative naive cells had. For memory CD8+ cells diversity was much lower, but both naive subsets had comparably high diversity.

As for this clonotype: The target antigen is unknown.

The CDR3 is made up of 13 amino acids. Germline CDR1 is MGHDK and CDR2 is SYGVNS. The study made its TRB cDNA libraries by 5' RACE, adding UMI labels. Using the 5' RACE reads, TCRdb records one entry per CDR3 protein without DNA. The data show about 89,000 distinct CDR3 sequences, and the top ten clones hold 0.53%. Every CD8+ T cell subset underwent triplicate sorting at some 300,000 cells apiece. The source is a human donor in good health. Some clones in this sample may be carry-over from other donors' samples. V and J are TRBV25-1 and TRBJ2-3. The specimen sequenced was naive CXCR3+ CD8+ T cells from blood. Subset in this sample: CD45RO-CCR7+CD27+CD95- naive CD8+ T cells expressing CXCR3 (TNR3+). CDR3 loop: CASSEDSTDAQYF. The complete variable domain, with remaining parts taken from reference TRBV25-1 and TRBJ2-3, reads EADIYQTPRYLVIGTGKKITLECSQTMGHDKMYWYQQDPGMELHLIHYSYGVNSTEKGDLSSESTVSRIRTEHFPLTLESARPSHTSQYLCASSEDSTDAQYFGPGTRLTVL.